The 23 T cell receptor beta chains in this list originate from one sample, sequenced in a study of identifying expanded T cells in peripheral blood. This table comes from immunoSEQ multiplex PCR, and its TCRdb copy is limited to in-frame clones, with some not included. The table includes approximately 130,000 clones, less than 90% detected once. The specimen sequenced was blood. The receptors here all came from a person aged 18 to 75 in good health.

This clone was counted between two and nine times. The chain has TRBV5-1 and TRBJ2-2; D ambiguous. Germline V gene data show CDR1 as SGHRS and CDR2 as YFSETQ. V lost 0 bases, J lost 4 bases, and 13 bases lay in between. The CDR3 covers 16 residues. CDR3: CASSLAVDDSTGELFF. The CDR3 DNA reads TGCGCCAGCAGCTTGGCAGTGGACGATTCCACCGGGGAGCTGTTTTTT.

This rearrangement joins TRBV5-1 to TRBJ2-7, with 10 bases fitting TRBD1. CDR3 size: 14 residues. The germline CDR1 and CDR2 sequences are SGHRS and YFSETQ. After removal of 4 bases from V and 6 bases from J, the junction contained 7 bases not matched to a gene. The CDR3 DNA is TGCGCCAGCAGCGACGGGACAGGGGCCCGCGAGCAGTACTTC. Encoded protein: CASSDGTGAREQYF.

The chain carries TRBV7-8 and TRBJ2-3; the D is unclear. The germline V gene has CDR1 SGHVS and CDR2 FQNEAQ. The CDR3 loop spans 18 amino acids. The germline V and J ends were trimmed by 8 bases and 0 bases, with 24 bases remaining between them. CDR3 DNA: TGTGCCAGCCCCCCCCCGGCGTCTCCCCACCCGAGCACAGATACGCAGTATTTT. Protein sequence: CASPPPASPHPSTDTQYF.

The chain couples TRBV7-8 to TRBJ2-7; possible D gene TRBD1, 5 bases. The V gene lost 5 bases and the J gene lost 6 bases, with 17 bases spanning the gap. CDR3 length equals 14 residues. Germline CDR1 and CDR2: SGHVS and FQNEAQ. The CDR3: CASSPLLGVSEQYF. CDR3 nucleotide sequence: TGTGCCAGCAGCCCCCTTTTAGGGGTCTCCGAGCAGTACTTC. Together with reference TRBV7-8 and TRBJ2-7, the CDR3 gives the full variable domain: GAGVSQSPRYKVAKRGQDVALRCDPISGHVSLFWYQQALGQGPEFLTYFQNEAQLDKSGLPSDRFFAERPEGSVSTLKIQRTQQEDSAVYLCASSPLLGVSEQYFGPGTRLTVT.

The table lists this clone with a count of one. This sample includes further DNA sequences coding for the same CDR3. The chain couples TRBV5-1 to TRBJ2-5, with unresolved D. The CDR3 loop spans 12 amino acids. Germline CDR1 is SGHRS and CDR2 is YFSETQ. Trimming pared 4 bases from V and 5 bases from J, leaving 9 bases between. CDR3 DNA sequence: TGCGCCAGCAGCCCCGGTGCGGAGACCCAGTACTTC. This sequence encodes CASSPGAETQYF.

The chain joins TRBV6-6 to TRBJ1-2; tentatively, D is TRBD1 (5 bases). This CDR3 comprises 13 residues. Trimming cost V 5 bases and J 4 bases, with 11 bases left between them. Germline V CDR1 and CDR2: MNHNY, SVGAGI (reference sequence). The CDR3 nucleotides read TGTGCCAGCAGTACCGGGACTACCTATGGCTACACCTTC. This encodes CASSTGTTYGYTF.

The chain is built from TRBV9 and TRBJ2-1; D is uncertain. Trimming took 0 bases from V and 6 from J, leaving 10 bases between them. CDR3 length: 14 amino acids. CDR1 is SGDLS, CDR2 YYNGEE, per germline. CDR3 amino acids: CASSVDQARNEQFF. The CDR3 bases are TGTGCCAGCAGCGTAGACCAAGCACGCAATGAGCAGTTCTTC.

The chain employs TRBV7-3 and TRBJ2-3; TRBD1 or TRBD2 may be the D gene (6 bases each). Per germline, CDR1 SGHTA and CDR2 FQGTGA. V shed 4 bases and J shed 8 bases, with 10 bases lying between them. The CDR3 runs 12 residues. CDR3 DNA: TGTGCCAGCAGCTCACAGGGAGGTACGCAGTATTTT. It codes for CASSSQGGTQYF.

CDR3 in DNA: TGTGCCAGCAGCCTAACAGGGACTGAAGCTTTCTTT. It specifies CASSLTGTEAFF. The chain uses TRBV14 and TRBJ1-1, with D maybe TRBD1 (6 bases). Between the trimmed V and J ends, which lost 4 bases and 5 bases, there was a span of 8 bases. The germline V gene has CDR1 SGHDN and CDR2 FVKESK. This CDR3 has 12 residues.

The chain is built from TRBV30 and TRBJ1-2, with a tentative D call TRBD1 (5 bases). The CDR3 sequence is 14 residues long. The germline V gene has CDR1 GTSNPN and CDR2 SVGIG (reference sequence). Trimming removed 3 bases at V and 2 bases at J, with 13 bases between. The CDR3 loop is CAWRGRGMNYGYTF. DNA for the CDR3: TGTGCCTGGAGGGGGAGGGGCATGAACTATGGCTACACCTTC.

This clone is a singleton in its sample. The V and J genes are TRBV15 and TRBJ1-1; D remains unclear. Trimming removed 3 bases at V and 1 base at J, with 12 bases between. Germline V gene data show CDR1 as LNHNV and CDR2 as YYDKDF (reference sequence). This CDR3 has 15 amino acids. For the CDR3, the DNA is TGTGCCACCAGCAGGCGCCTGGGTTCGAACACTGAAGCTTTCTTT. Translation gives CATSRRLGSNTEAFF.

The CDR3 DNA sequence: TGTGCCAGCAGTCAACAGACTAGCGGTGCCTACGAGCAGTACTTC. Translated: CASSQQTSGAYEQYF. The chain employs TRBV6-5 and TRBJ2-7; TRBD2 agrees at 9 bases. Per the germline V gene, CDR1 is MNHEY and CDR2 is SVGAGI. The CDR3 is made up of 15 amino acids. With 5 bases clipped from V and 2 bases from J, the junction kept 7 bases outside the gene matches.

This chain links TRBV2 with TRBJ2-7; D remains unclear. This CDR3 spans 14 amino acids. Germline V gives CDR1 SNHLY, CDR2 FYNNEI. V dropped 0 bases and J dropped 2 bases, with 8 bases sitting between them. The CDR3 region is CASSEAMGTYEQYF. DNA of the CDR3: TGTGCCAGCAGTGAAGCGATGGGGACCTACGAGCAGTACTTC.

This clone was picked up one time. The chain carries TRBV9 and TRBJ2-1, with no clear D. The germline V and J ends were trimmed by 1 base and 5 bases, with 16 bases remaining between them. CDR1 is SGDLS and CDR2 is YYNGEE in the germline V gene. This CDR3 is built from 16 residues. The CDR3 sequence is CASSVSLVKGNNEQFF. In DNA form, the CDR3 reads TGTGCCAGCAGCGTATCCCTCGTAAAAGGGAACAATGAGCAGTTCTTC.

DNA of the CDR3: TGCGCCAGCAACCCAGGGGAGGGTTATAATTCACCCCTCCACTTT. This gives the protein CASNPGEGYNSPLHF. The genes are TRBV5-1 and TRBJ1-6; a possible D gene is TRBD1 (6 bases). The CDR3 is 15 residues long. The germline gives CDR1 SGHRS, CDR2 YFSETQ. V dropped 6 bases and J dropped 4 bases, with 14 bases sitting between them. Filled out from reference TRBV5-1 and TRBJ1-6, the complete variable domain reads KAGVTQTPRYLIKTRGQQVTLSCSPISGHRSVSWYQQTPGQGLQFLFEYFSETQRNKGNFPGRFSGRQFSNSRSEMNVSTLELGDSALYLCASNPGEGYNSPLHFGNGTRLTVT.

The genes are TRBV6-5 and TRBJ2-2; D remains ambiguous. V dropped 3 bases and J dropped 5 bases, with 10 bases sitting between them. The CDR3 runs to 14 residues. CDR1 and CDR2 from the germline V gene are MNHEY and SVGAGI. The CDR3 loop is CASSYGLGTGELFF. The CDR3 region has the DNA TGTGCCAGCAGTTATGGTTTGGGAACCGGGGAGCTGTTTTTT.

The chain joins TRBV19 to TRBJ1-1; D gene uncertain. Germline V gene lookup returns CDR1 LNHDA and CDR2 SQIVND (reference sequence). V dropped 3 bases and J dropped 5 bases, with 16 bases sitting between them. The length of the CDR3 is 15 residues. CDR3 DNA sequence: TGTGCCAGTAGTATCATTCGTCCTTCTGGGACTGAAGCTTTCTTT. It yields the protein CASSIIRPSGTEAFF.

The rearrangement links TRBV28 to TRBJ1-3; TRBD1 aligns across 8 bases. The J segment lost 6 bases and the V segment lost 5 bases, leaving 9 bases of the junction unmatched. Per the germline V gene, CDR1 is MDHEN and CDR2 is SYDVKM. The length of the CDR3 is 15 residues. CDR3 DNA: TGTGCCAGCAGTATCCAGCCGGGACAGGCAAACACCATATATTTT. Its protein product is CASSIQPGQANTIYF.

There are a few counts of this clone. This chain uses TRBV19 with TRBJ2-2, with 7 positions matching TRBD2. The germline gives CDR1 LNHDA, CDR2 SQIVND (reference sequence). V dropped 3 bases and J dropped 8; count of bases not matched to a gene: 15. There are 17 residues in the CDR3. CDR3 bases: TGTGCCAGTAGTATCTGGCGGGGGACCCCCCAACGTGGGGAGCTGTTTTTT. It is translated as CASSIWRGTPQRGELFF.

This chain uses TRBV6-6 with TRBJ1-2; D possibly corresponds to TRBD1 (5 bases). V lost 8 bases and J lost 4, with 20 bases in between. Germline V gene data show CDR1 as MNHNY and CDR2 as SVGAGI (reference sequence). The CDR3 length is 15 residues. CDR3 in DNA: TGTGCCAGCGTTCCTACAACCGGACACCTCTATGGCTACACCTTC. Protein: CASVPTTGHLYGYTF.

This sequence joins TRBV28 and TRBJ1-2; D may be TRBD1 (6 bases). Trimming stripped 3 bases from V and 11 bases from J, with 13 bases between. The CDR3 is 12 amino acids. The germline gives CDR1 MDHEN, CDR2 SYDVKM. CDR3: CASSLMGQQYTF. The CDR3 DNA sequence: TGTGCCAGCAGTTTGATGGGACAACAGTACACCTTC.

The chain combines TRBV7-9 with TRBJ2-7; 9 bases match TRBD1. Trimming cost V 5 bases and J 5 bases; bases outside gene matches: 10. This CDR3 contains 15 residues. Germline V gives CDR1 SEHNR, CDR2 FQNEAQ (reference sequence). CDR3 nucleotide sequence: TGTGCCAGCAGCGTGTCCGGGACAGGGCCCCACGAGCAGTACTTC. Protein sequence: CASSVSGTGPHEQYF.

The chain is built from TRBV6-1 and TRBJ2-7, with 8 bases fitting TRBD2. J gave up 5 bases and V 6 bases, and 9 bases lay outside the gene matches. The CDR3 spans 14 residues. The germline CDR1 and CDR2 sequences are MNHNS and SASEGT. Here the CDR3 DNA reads TGTGCCAGCAGGAGGGCGGGAGGTAAAGACGAGCAGTACTTC. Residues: CASRRAGGKDEQYF.